Listed here is a single T cell receptor (beta chain). The sample holds other DNA sequences that translate to the same CDR3. This sample is drawn from a study of CD8+ T cells in alopecia areata. Study information: Tofacitinib administration to treated patients was oral, at 5 to 10 mg twice daily. Once tofacitinib had been taken for 6 to 18 months, 6 months off drug followed.

Following RNA extraction, reverse transcription yielded cDNA that acted as the sequencing template. Only in-frame clones appear in the TCRdb table, and some are missing; sequencing was by immunoSEQ multiplex PCR. The data contain 150,000 or so clones, around half of them singletons. The CDR3 contains 12 residues. CDR1 GTSNPN and CDR2 SVGIG come from the germline V gene (reference sequence). V dropped 0 bases and J dropped 6 bases, with 6 bases sitting between them. The specimen comprised CD8+ T cells sorted from blood, sampled at week 0. The TCR sequence derives from a human donor with alopecia areata. V gene TRBV30 combines with J gene TRBJ2-1; no definite D call. DNA for the CDR3: TGTGCCTGGAGTGTCCTACGCAATGAGCAGTTCTTC. Its translation is CAWSVLRNEQFF.